This T cell receptor (beta chain) was identified in a study of blood T cell repertoires in COVID-19. Study as a whole: COVID-19 samples collected from the United States, Italy and Spain covered acute and convalescent phases. T cells, B-cell-depleted T cells, or PBMCs provided the cDNA or gDNA that served as material.

TCRdb keeps only in-frame clones here, not all; method: immunoSEQ multiplex PCR. This table holds fewer than 200,000 clones, around 82% found once. Germline CDR1 and CDR2: LGHNT and FRNRAP. V gave up 2 bases and J gave up 5 bases; unmatched junction bases: 13. CDR3 length: 17 amino acids. Sequences were obtained from peripheral blood. The chain has TRBV12-5 and TRBJ2-3; 7 bases line up with TRBD1. The sequence derives from an elderly woman with acute or convalescent COVID-19. The CDR3 region is CASGLIPRTGLGDTQYF. The CDR3 DNA sequence: TGTGCTAGTGGTTTGATTCCGCGGACAGGTCTTGGAGATACGCAGTATTTT.